The clone carrying this TCR beta chain occurred a few times. What it binds is not known. This entry comes from a study of cytomegalovirus exposure and HLA in healthy donors. The study's findings and limits: Analysis was performed later, and it showed HLA-associated TCR beta chains to be more clonally expanded than equally common others.

The PCR contained 60 Vbeta and 13 Jbeta primers. Method: immunoSEQ multiplex PCR; TCRdb's copy keeps in-frame clones and lacks some. The sample lists fewer than 100,000 clones, 65% to 80% occurring once. The CDR3 spans 13 residues. The V end lost 7 bases, the J end lost 1 base, and 10 bases lay between the germline ends. The germline V gene encodes CDR1 WSHSY and CDR2 SAAADI. V usage is TRBV10-2 and J usage is TRBJ1-1; possible D gene TRBD1, 5 bases. The receptor was isolated from a man between 60 and 75 years old in good health and CMV-seropositive. The sequenced sample consisted of PBMCs. The CDR3 region is CASTETANTEAFF. CDR3 in DNA: TGCGCCAGCACCGAGACAGCGAACACTGAAGCTTTCTTT.